This T cell receptor (beta chain) is drawn from a study of T cell responses to AZD1222 COVID-19 vaccine. The ends lost 1 base at V and 5 bases at J; junction bases unmatched: 10. Germline assignment: CDR1 SGHAT and CDR2 FQNNGV. The CDR3 has 16 residues. Study results and limitations: Spike was spanned by vaccine-associated CD4 TCRs, which were dominant at 160-218 and 743-854. Nearly half of spike-specific TCRs reportedly target unmutated variant regions. Females outnumbered males among donors, who were mostly white British; clonal diversity was possibly underestimated.

Remarks on this clone: Its antigen is as yet unknown.

The assay was immunoSEQ multiplex PCR, and TCRdb's table has in-frame clones only and misses some. The sample shows around 170,000 clones, over 75% of them seen only once. The chain employs TRBV11-2 and TRBJ2-7; 8 bases are a match to TRBD1. This TCR derives from an adult in good health. The material sequenced was peripheral blood, taken on day 0 of AZD1222 vaccination. The CDR3 region is CASSLGGAGGINEQYF. The DNA of the CDR3 is TGTGCCAGCAGCTTAGGCGGGGCAGGGGGCATCAACGAGCAGTACTTC.